The 26 T cell receptor beta chains reported below all come from one sample, sequenced in a study of T cell responses to AZD1222 COVID-19 vaccine. Using immunoSEQ multiplex PCR, the repertoire was profiled, and TCRdb retains in-frame clones only, with some absent. This sample has roughly 70,000 clones; 70% to 90% occur once, and the top ten carry roughly 1.2%. Material: peripheral blood, obtained 28 days after the second AZD1222 dose. The source of these receptors is an adult who received the AZD1222 COVID-19 vaccine.

V usage is TRBV12-3 or TRBV12-4 and J usage is TRBJ2-1, with TRBD1 matching 9 bases. The J segment lost 7 bases and the V segment lost 6 bases, leaving 4 bases of the junction unmatched. This CDR3 has 13 amino acids. CDR3 amino acids: CASRGQGPNEQFF. CDR3 in DNA: TGTGCCAGCAGGGGACAGGGACCGAATGAGCAGTTCTTC.

The chain carries TRBV20-1 and TRBJ1-1, with 7 bases lining up with TRBD1. This CDR3 spans 15 amino acids. Germline loops: CDR1 DFQATT, CDR2 SNEGSKA (reference sequence). Unmatched junction bases numbered 7, after V lost 3 bases and J lost 0 bases. Written as DNA, the CDR3 is TGCAGTGCTAGTTATCGACAGGGAGTGAACACTGAAGCTTTCTTT. Amino acid sequence: CSASYRQGVNTEAFF.

This chain connects TRBV12-5 to TRBJ1-1, with D possibly TRBD1 on 5 matching bases. Trimming took off 3 bases at V and 5 bases at J, with 16 bases between the two ends. Germline values: CDR1 LGHNT, CDR2 FRNRAP. This CDR3 has 15 amino acids. The CDR3 DNA follows: TGTGCTAGTGGTTTCTGGAGCGGAGGGGATACTGAAGCTTTCTTT. Its protein is CASGFWSGGDTEAFF.

In this sample, this clone turned up once. The chain combines TRBV6-4 with TRBJ2-1; TRBD1 might be the D (5 bases). V gave up 2 bases and J gave up 7 bases, with 15 bases separating them. Germline V lookup: CDR1 MRHNA, CDR2 SNTAGT. This CDR3 has 15 residues. The CDR3 region is CASSDGQGARNEQFF. DNA of the CDR3: TGTGCCAGCAGTGACGGTCAAGGGGCTCGGAATGAGCAGTTCTTC.

The rearrangement uses TRBV7-9 and TRBJ1-5, with D perhaps TRBD1 (5 bases). CDR1 and CDR2 from the germline V gene are SEHNR and FQNEAQ (reference sequence). V was shortened by 4 bases and J by 5 bases, with 12 bases between the two germline ends. The CDR3 has 14 amino acids. The CDR3 coding sequence is TGTGCCAGCAGCTCAACCGACAGCGATCAGCCCCAGCATTTT. Encoded protein: CASSSTDSDQPQHF.

Regarding this clone: The sample holds other DNA sequences that translate to the same CDR3. The genes are TRBV29-1 and TRBJ1-2; D remains ambiguous. Per germline, CDR1 SQVTM and CDR2 ANQGSEA. The CDR3 consists of 12 residues. Trimming left V 4 bases short and J 0 bases short, with 6 bases between. The DNA for the CDR3 is TGCAGCGTTGGCCAGGCTAACTATGGCTACACCTTC. It is translated as CSVGQANYGYTF.

This chain uses TRBV5-8 with TRBJ1-2; 8 nucleotides match TRBD1. The CDR3 is 16 amino acids. CDR1 is SGHTS and CDR2 is YDEGEE in the germline V gene. After removal of 0 bases from V and 4 bases from J, the junction contained 8 bases not matched to a gene. The CDR3 reads CASSLGAPGTGYGYTF. DNA of the CDR3: TGTGCCAGCAGCTTGGGAGCCCCCGGGACAGGCTATGGCTACACCTTC.

The chain carries TRBV28 and TRBJ2-3; the D gene is possibly TRBD2 (6 bases). Germline values: CDR1 MDHEN, CDR2 SYDVKM. The CDR3 length is 15 residues. Deletions cut 8 bases from V and 0 bases from J, with 15 bases between. CDR3 loop: CASETAGQSTDTQYF. The CDR3 bases are TGTGCCAGCGAGACGGCGGGGCAGAGCACAGATACGCAGTATTTT.

The gene calls are TRBV12-5 and TRBJ1-5; D gene uncertain. Germline lookup yields CDR1 LGHNT and CDR2 FRNRAP. With 2 bases removed from V and 4 bases from J, the gap between germline ends came to 6 bases. The CDR3 is 13 amino acids. The CDR3 DNA reads as TGTGCTAGTGGTTTGACCTTTAATCAGCCCCAGCATTTT. Translated, it gives CASGLTFNQPQHF.

The gene calls are TRBV6-5 and TRBJ1-1; D remains ambiguous. The CDR3 sequence is 12 residues long. Germline V CDR1 and CDR2: MNHEY, SVGAGI. Trimming left V 6 bases short and J 2 bases short, with 7 bases between. Written as DNA, the CDR3 is TGTGCCAGCAGATCCTATAACACTGAAGCTTTCTTT. This codes for CASRSYNTEAFF.

V gene TRBV2 combines with J gene TRBJ1-2; D is possibly TRBD1 (5 bases). Between the trimmed V and J ends, which lost 6 bases and 3 bases, there was a span of 11 bases. Per the germline V gene, CDR1 is SNHLY and CDR2 is FYNNEI. This CDR3 is 13 amino acids long. For the CDR3, the DNA is TGTGCCAGCAGAACAGGTTCCGACTATGGCTACACCTTC. Translated: CASRTGSDYGYTF.

CDR3 amino acids: CASSLMEGPYNEQFF. The CDR3 coding sequence is TGTGCCAGCAGCTTAATGGAGGGACCCTACAATGAGCAGTTCTTC. The chain combines TRBV7-3 with TRBJ2-1; tentative D call: TRBD2 (6 bases). The CDR3 is made up of 15 amino acids. Trimming removed 1 base at V and 2 bases at J, with 9 bases between. Germline CDR1 reads SGHTA; CDR2 reads FQGTGA.

The chain links TRBV6-5 to TRBJ1-3, with D unresolved. V lost 2 bases and J 1 base, leaving 9 bases between the germline ends. Germline V gene sequence: CDR1 MNHEY, CDR2 SVGAGI. This CDR3 comprises 15 residues. CDR3 sequence (DNA): TGTGCCAGCAGTTACAGCCCCTTATCTGGAAACACCATATATTTT. This codes for CASSYSPLSGNTIYF.

This chain connects TRBV5-1 to TRBJ2-5; no definite D call. The CDR3 extends over 12 amino acids. Germline values: CDR1 SGHRS, CDR2 YFSETQ. V was trimmed by 4 bases and J by 7 bases, leaving 11 bases between them. CDR3 region: CASSPSPGTQYF. The CDR3 DNA sequence: TGCGCCAGCAGCCCCAGCCCCGGGACCCAGTACTTC.

This clone appeared a single time. V and J are TRBV10-2 and TRBJ2-1; TRBD2 might be the D (6 bases). V was shortened by 5 bases and J by 7 bases, with 18 bases between the two germline ends. Germline V gene lookup returns CDR1 WSHSY and CDR2 SAAADI. The CDR3 covers 15 residues. CDR3 in amino acids: CASSPMGLRENEQFF. The CDR3 nucleotides are TGCGCCAGCAGTCCCATGGGCCTCCGGGAGAATGAGCAGTTCTTC.

J is TRBJ1-6 and V is TRBV19; D is unclear. Between the trimmed V and J ends, which lost 3 bases and 2 bases, there was a span of 11 bases. CDR3 length: 16 amino acids. Germline V gene sequence: CDR1 LNHDA, CDR2 SQIVND (reference sequence). CDR3 bases: TGTGCCAGTAGTATCTCCGTTACGGCCTATAATTCACCCCTCCACTTT. It specifies CASSISVTAYNSPLHF. The full variable domain, its missing parts supplied by reference TRBV19 and TRBJ1-6, is DGGITQSPKYLFRKEGQNVTLSCEQNLNHDAMYWYRQDPGQGLRLIYYSQIVNDFQKGDIAEGYSVSREKKESFPLTVTSAQKNPTAFYLCASSISVTAYNSPLHFGNGTRLTVT.

The rearrangement uses TRBV7-8 and TRBJ2-7, with D tentatively TRBD2 (7 bases). Per the germline V gene, CDR1 is SGHVS and CDR2 is FQNEAQ. V lost 5 bases and J 3 bases, leaving 14 bases between the germline ends. CDR3 length: 14 amino acids. This CDR3 is CASSRERGHYEQYF. In DNA form, the CDR3 reads TGTGCCAGCAGCCGGGAGCGGGGACACTACGAGCAGTACTTC.

V is TRBV12-5 and J is TRBJ1-2, with D hard to call. CDR1 LGHNT and CDR2 FRNRAP come from the germline V gene. V was clipped by 3 bases and J by 4 bases, with 15 bases between them. CDR3 length: 15 residues. CDR3 DNA sequence: TGTGCTAGTGGTTTCGTATCTCGCGGATTCTATGGCTACACCTTC. Amino acid sequence: CASGFVSRGFYGYTF.

CDR3 residues: CASSQDRTGAYEQYF. CDR3 coding DNA: TGCGCCAGCAGCCAAGATCGGACTGGGGCCTACGAGCAGTACTTC. J is TRBJ2-7 and V is TRBV4-3; D might be TRBD2 (5 bases). This CDR3 comprises 15 residues. V lost 0 bases, J lost 2 bases, and 11 bases lay in between. The germline V gene encodes CDR1 LGHNA and CDR2 YSLEER.

A few counts support this clone. CDR3: CASSLSRLGQPQHF. The DNA of the CDR3 is TGTGCCAGCAGTTTATCCAGGCTAGGCCAGCCCCAGCATTTT. This chain links TRBV28 with TRBJ1-5; no clear D gene. Germline CDR1 reads MDHEN; CDR2 reads SYDVKM. Trimming pared 1 base from V and 7 bases from J, leaving 11 bases between. This CDR3 spans 14 amino acids. Drawing the rest from reference TRBV28 and TRBJ1-5, the complete variable domain is DVKVTQSSRYLVKRTGEKVFLECVQDMDHENMFWYRQDPGLGLRLIYFSYDVKMKEKGDIPEGYSVSREKKERFSLILESASTNQTSMYLCASSLSRLGQPQHFGDGTRLSIL.

This clone was detected only once. CDR3 DNA: TGTGCCAGCAGTCCCCTGGGGGTCCAACTAGCCAAAAACATTCAGTACTTC. This translates into CASSPLGVQLAKNIQYF. The chain couples TRBV27 to TRBJ2-4; D is tentatively TRBD1 or TRBD2 (5 bases each). Trimming took off 5 bases at V and 0 bases at J, with 17 bases between the two ends. CDR3 length: 17 amino acids. Germline values: CDR1 MNHEY, CDR2 SMNVEV (reference sequence).

The CDR3 protein is CASSPGQGTGQPQHF. DNA for the CDR3: TGTGCCAGCTCACCAGGACAGGGGACGGGACAGCCCCAGCATTTT. V and J are TRBV18 and TRBJ1-5; TRBD1 matches 9 bases. The V gene's germline CDR1 is KGHSH and CDR2 LQKENI. The CDR3 is 15 residues long. V lost 2 bases to trimming and J lost 7 bases; unmatched junction nucleotides: 6.

The chain has TRBV5-1 and TRBJ2-7; D not certain. Germline loops: CDR1 SGHRS, CDR2 YFSETQ. The CDR3 loop spans 13 amino acids. V gave up 0 bases and J gave up 5 bases, with 9 bases separating them. The CDR3 DNA sequence: TGCGCCAGCAGCTTGGGGCAGTACAACGAGCAGTACTTC. It codes for CASSLGQYNEQYF.

The V and J genes are TRBV4-1 and TRBJ2-1, with D hard to call. V lost 4 bases, J lost 0 bases, and 13 bases lay in between. CDR3 length: 16 amino acids. CDR1 is MGHRA, CDR2 YSYEKL, per germline. The CDR3 nucleotides read TGCGCCAGCAGCCCCTATAGGGAAAGCTCCTACAATGAGCAGTTCTTC. This gives the protein CASSPYRESSYNEQFF.

The chain is built from TRBV4-1 and TRBJ1-1; maybe TRBD1 (5 bases). The ends were cut back, 2 bases at V and 1 base at J, with 8 bases in the middle. Germline V lookup: CDR1 MGHRA, CDR2 YSYEKL. The CDR3 is 14 amino acids. The CDR3, as DNA: TGCGCCAGCAGCCAATTTGGGACGAACACTGAAGCTTTCTTT. Its translation: CASSQFGTNTEAFF.

Only one count was recorded for this clone. DNA for the CDR3: TGTGCCAGCAGCGTAGACGTTAGGAACACTGAAGCTTTCTTT. This sequence encodes CASSVDVRNTEAFF. The V and J genes are TRBV9 and TRBJ1-1; the D is unclear. Between the trimmed V and J ends, which lost 0 bases and 1 base, there was a span of 7 bases. The CDR3 sequence is 14 residues long. Germline assignment: CDR1 SGDLS and CDR2 YYNGEE.